Sequencing of this T cell receptor (beta chain) was carried out in a study of blood T cells in healthy people across ages. Study-wide results and caveats: The long-lived group displayed more naive CD4+ cells, plus higher diversity, than the aged donors did.

Of note for this clonotype: Antigen specificity is unknown.

The CDR3 has 15 residues. CDR1 LGHDT and CDR2 YNNKEL come from the germline V gene (reference sequence). The V end was cut by 1 base, the J end by 2 bases, with 11 bases between. Through a sample-barcoded 5' primer and a J-beta primer mix, a second PCR was run for roughly 7 to 11 cycles. TCRdb passed the 5' RACE reads through MiXCR, listing each CDR3 protein once. The sample lists about 1.6 million distinct CDR3 sequences; about 31% were seen once. The sample was blood. The rearrangement uses TRBV3-1 and TRBJ1-2; D is possibly TRBD1 (5 bases). The TCR was taken from a woman aged 30 to 39 in good health. As DNA, the CDR3 is TGTGCCAGCAGCCAAGTCACAGGATCCAACTATGGCTACACCTTC. Amino acids: CASSQVTGSNYGYTF. Drawing the rest from reference TRBV3-1 and TRBJ1-2, the complete variable domain is DTAVSQTPKYLVTQMGNDKSIKCEQNLGHDTMYWYKQDSKKFLKIMFSYNNKELIINETVPNRFSPKSPDKAHLNLHINSLELGDSAVYFCASSQVTGSNYGYTFGSGTRLTVV.